The 5 T cell receptor beta chains below come from one sample, sequenced in a study of T-cell reconstitution after alpha-beta-depleted transplantation in children. A TCRbeta library incorporating unique molecular identifiers was prepared. TCRdb reanalysed the PCR reads using MiXCR and keeps one entry per CDR3 protein. The sample lists 600,000 to 700,000 distinct CDR3 sequences, around 16% occurring once. Here the sequenced sample was PBMCs from the stem cell graft donor, taken from the stem cell graft. These receptors were collected from a human donor who donated a stem cell graft to a child with acute myeloid leukemia.

Comments on this clonotype: A read error is possible here, since a much larger clone lies one base away. The gene calls are TRBV6-1 and TRBJ1-3, with TRBD1 as a possible D gene (5 bases). Trimming took 6 bases from V and 4 from J, leaving 16 bases between them. Germline values: CDR1 MNHNS, CDR2 SASEGT. CDR3 size: 15 residues. CDR3 amino acids: CASRWTGEAGNTIYF. The DNA of the CDR3 is TGTGCCAGCAGGTGGACGGGGGAGGCAGGAAACACCATATATTTT.

This clonotype was counted many times. The CDR3 DNA is TGCAGTTTTTCAACTAGCTATGGCTACACCTTC. Residues: CSFSTSYGYTF. The chain recombines TRBV20-1 with TRBJ1-2; unclear D gene. In germline, CDR1 is DFQATT, CDR2 SNEGSKA (reference sequence). Trimming took 8 bases from V and 4 from J, leaving 11 bases between them. The CDR3 has 11 amino acids.

This clonotype was detected a few times. The chain combines TRBV5-4 with TRBJ2-3; D uncertain. V gave up 2 bases and J gave up 2 bases, with 12 bases separating them. The CDR3 length is 15 residues. Germline V gene data show CDR1 as SGHNT and CDR2 as YYREEE (reference sequence). Written as DNA, the CDR3 is TGTGCCAGCAGCTTCCCCGGGTGGGACACAGATACGCAGTATTTT. As protein: CASSFPGWDTDTQYF.

In this sample, this clonotype turned up a few times. The chain combines TRBV5-1 with TRBJ2-7; the match to TRBD1 covers 10 bases. The J segment lost 3 bases and the V segment lost 4 bases, leaving 7 bases of the junction unmatched. Germline V CDR1 and CDR2: SGHRS, YFSETQ. This CDR3 is built from 15 residues. The CDR3 is CASSGADRGFYEQYF. The CDR3, as DNA: TGCGCCAGCAGCGGGGCGGACAGGGGGTTCTACGAGCAGTACTTC.

This clonotype was found many times. The V gene is TRBV4-2, the J gene TRBJ2-3; the D gene could be TRBD1 or TRBD2 (6 bases each). The CDR3 spans 14 residues. Germline V lookup: CDR1 LGHNA, CDR2 YNFKEQ. Trimming left V 4 bases short and J 5 bases short, with 13 bases between. CDR3 DNA: TGTGCCAGCAGCCGGGGGGCCTTGGGAGATACGCAGTATTTT. This sequence encodes CASSRGALGDTQYF.